These 10 T cell receptor beta chains were sequenced from one sample in a study of T cells of healthy individuals. TCRdb itself ran the 5' RACE reads through MiXCR, one entry per CDR3 protein. The sample records around 98,000 distinct CDR3 sequences, roughly 18% being singletons. The receptor source for this set is a human donor in good health.

With regard to this clonotype: One junction end does not reproduce the germline sequence, and a read error may be involved. The chain recombines TRBV6-2 or TRBV6-3 with TRBJ2-1; 11 nucleotides align to TRBD2. CDR1 and CDR2 (germline): MNHEY, SVGEGT. The CDR3 totals 15 residues. The CDR3 region has the DNA TGTGTCAGCAGCACACTAGCGGGAGAAGTGAATGAGCAGTTCTTC. Protein product: CVSSTLAGEVNEQFF.

A few counts support this clonotype. This CDR3 is CASSLLAGGRNTQYF. The CDR3 DNA reads TGTGCCAGCAGTCTACTAGCGGGGGGGCGGAATACGCAGTATTTT. V and J are TRBV6-5 and TRBJ2-3; TRBD2 agrees at 13 bases. This CDR3 has 15 residues. V lost 5 bases, J lost 7 bases, and 6 bases stayed unmatched. Germline V gene data show CDR1 as MNHEY and CDR2 as SVGAGI.

This clonotype was counted ten times or more. The rearrangement joins TRBV7-9 to TRBJ1-3; 7 nucleotides align to TRBD1. There are 20 residues in the CDR3. V shed 4 bases, J shed 4 bases, and the junction held 22 bases outside the gene matches. Germline V gene lookup returns CDR1 SEHNR and CDR2 FQNEAQ (reference sequence). This CDR3 reads CASSSKPRTGTPLAGNTIYF. DNA for the CDR3: TGTGCCAGCAGCTCGAAACCGAGGACAGGTACCCCCTTGGCCGGAAACACCATATATTTT.

In this sample, this clonotype turned up a few times. The chain has TRBV5-1 and TRBJ1-1; D call uncertain. The V and J ends lost 0 bases and 5 bases respectively, with 17 bases between them. Germline loops: CDR1 SGHRS, CDR2 YFSETQ. The CDR3 length is 16 residues. The CDR3 DNA is TGCGCCAGCAGCTTGGTGGGGAAGGAGTTGAGGACTGAAGCTTTCTTT. Its protein is CASSLVGKELRTEAFF.

This clonotype was seen more than once but under ten times. The V and J genes are TRBV24-1 and TRBJ1-5, with D unresolved. CDR3 size: 14 residues. With 5 bases removed from V and 1 base from J, the gap between germline ends came to 8 bases. Germline loops: CDR1 KGHDR, CDR2 SFDVKD. Written as DNA, the CDR3 is TGTGCCACCAGTGCACGGTCGAGCAATCAGCCCCAGCATTTT. Protein product: CATSARSSNQPQHF.

This chain joins TRBV5-5 and TRBJ2-5; D ambiguous. The CDR3 spans 13 residues. Between the trimmed V and J ends, which lost 0 bases and 3 bases, there was a span of 6 bases. Germline loops: CDR1 SGHKS, CDR2 YYEKEE (reference sequence). In DNA form, the CDR3 reads TGTGCCAGCAGCTTGGATGTCGAAGAGACCCAGTACTTC. Translating gives CASSLDVEETQYF. Together with reference TRBV5-5 and TRBJ2-5, the CDR3 gives the full variable domain: DAGVTQSPTHLIKTRGQQVTLRCSPISGHKSVSWYQQVLGQGPQFIFQYYEKEERGRGNFPDRFSARQFPNYSSELNVNALLLGDSALYLCASSLDVEETQYFGPGTRLLVL.

This clonotype was recorded a few times. The chain couples TRBV6-2 or TRBV6-3 to TRBJ2-1; no firm D call. CDR1 and CDR2 from the germline V gene are MNHEY and SVGEGT. The CDR3 is 15 residues long. Trimming stripped 5 bases from V and 0 bases from J, with 11 bases between. CDR3 sequence reads: CASSNRVSSYNEQFF. CDR3 coding DNA: TGTGCCAGCAGTAACCGAGTGAGCTCCTACAATGAGCAGTTCTTC.

The gene calls are TRBV7-2 and TRBJ1-5, with no clear D. The germline gives CDR1 SGHTA, CDR2 FQGNSA. V shed 4 bases and J shed 7 bases, with 8 bases lying between them. This CDR3 comprises 12 residues. CDR3 residues: CASSSSGQPQHF. CDR3 coding DNA: TGTGCCAGCAGCTCCTCAGGACAGCCCCAGCATTTT. The full variable domain, its missing parts supplied by reference TRBV7-2 and TRBJ1-5, is GAGVSQSPSNKVTEKGKDVELRCDPISGHTALYWYRQSLGQGLEFLIYFQGNSAPDKSGLPSDRFSAERTGGSVSTLTIQRTQQEDSAVYLCASSSSGQPQHFGDGTRLSIL.

As DNA, the CDR3 is TGTGCCAGCAGCCCCACCCTTAGACAGGGTATGGGAGATACGCAGTATTTT. Encoded protein: CASSPTLRQGMGDTQYF. This sequence joins TRBV27 and TRBJ2-3, with 7 bases matching TRBD1. Trimming cost V 6 bases and J 5 bases; bases outside gene matches: 17. The germline V gene encodes CDR1 MNHEY and CDR2 SMNVEV (reference sequence). The length of the CDR3 is 17 residues.

The CDR3 DNA is TGTGCCAGCAGTGAAGTCGGCTTCCCACCCCTCCACTTT. Its protein product is CASSEVGFPPLHF. V usage is TRBV2 and J usage is TRBJ1-6; D is unclear. This CDR3 has 13 residues. V was shortened by 1 base and J by 11 bases, with 9 bases between the two germline ends. The germline V gene encodes CDR1 SNHLY and CDR2 FYNNEI.